This T cell receptor beta chain was captured in a study of regulatory T cells in long-lasting Graves disease. Assembly of TCR beta libraries relied on iRepertoire HTBI primers together with Arm-PCR of CDR3 regions. TCRdb called the multiplex PCR reads again in MiXCR, with one record for every CDR3 protein. The data hold 650,000 to 700,000 distinct CDR3 sequences, with about 30% observed a single time. Overall study results and limits: Persistent disease exhibited a predilection for TRBV28, TRBJ1-2 and TRBJ2-5. New patients shared some 970 public clonotypes, fewer than the 2,500 to 3,500 shared by persistent patients. TCR diversity was lower in persistent Graves' patients than in newly diagnosed ones.

CDR3 length: 15 residues. J was trimmed by 0 bases and V by 6 bases; bases with no gene match: 6. Time point meaning: persistent/refractory GD, antithyroid drugs over 5 years with positive TRAb. RNA extracted from PBMCs served as the sequencing template. With respect to this clonotype: Its antigen is unknown.

This sequence was found in a female donor with Graves disease. The V and J genes are TRBV12-3 or TRBV12-4 and TRBJ2-7, with 9 bases lining up with TRBD2. The sample consisted of peripheral blood mononuclear cells (PBMCs), taken when the disease was refractory, from a patient treated with antithyroid drugs. The CDR3 spells CASSPAGGRSYEQYF. The CDR3 DNA reads TGTGCCAGCAGCCCAGCGGGAGGCCGCTCCTACGAGCAGTACTTC.